The clone carrying this T cell receptor (beta chain) occurred many times. The record originates from a study of T cells in Graves' hyperthyroidism and ophthalmopathy. The source material, RNA transcripts, was used to amplify TCR beta CDR3 regions. The TCR CDR3 first-round RT-PCR relied on the HTBI primer set. MiXCR, applied by TCRdb to the multiplex PCR reads, yields one record per CDR3 protein. The table lists 300,000 to 400,000 distinct CDR3 sequences, around 15% of them singletons. Germline CDR1 and CDR2: MNHNS and SASEGT. The length of the CDR3 is 18 residues. The V end was cut by 10 bases, the J end by 0 bases, with 22 bases between.

V is TRBV6-1 and J is TRBJ2-6; tentative D call: TRBD2 (5 bases). The specimen sequenced was blood. The source of this sequence is a woman aged 30 to 39 with Graves' ophthalmopathy. The CDR3 region is CANTPEEVSSSGANVLTF. CDR3 nucleotide sequence: TGTGCCAACACGCCCGAGGAGGTTTCCAGCTCTGGGGCCAACGTCCTGACTTTC.